This T cell receptor (beta chain) was recorded in a study of shared clonotypes between healthy human individuals. Authors' data handling: Quality scores were absent from the junction-only immunoSEQ sequences, so filtering differed. TCRdb keeps only in-frame clones here, not all; method: immunoSEQ multiplex PCR. V and J calls and clone size are those listed in that table; D and trimming were worked out from the DNA. The table records some 2 million clones, approximately 94% of them present only once. This CDR3 is built from 13 residues. Germline lookup yields CDR1 MNHEY and CDR2 SMNVEV (reference sequence). V gave up 2 bases and J gave up 7 bases, with 9 bases separating them. In the naive CD8 group, cells lacked CD45RO and were positively selected for CCR7, so terminally differentiated effector memory CD45RA+ cells were left out.

This sequence was found in a young man in good health. The chain combines TRBV27 with TRBJ2-1; D gene unclear. The sample consisted of naive CD8+ T cells sorted from blood. The CDR3 here is CASSLNGWNEQFF. Here the CDR3 DNA reads TGTGCCAGCAGTTTAAATGGCTGGAATGAGCAGTTCTTC.